This T cell receptor beta chain emerged from a study of metastatic and nonmetastatic thyroid tumors. In the study overall: Where malignant and benign thyroid patients were concerned, repertoires were compared across blood and tumor or nodule tissue.

Among the patients, none had received any treatment before thyroid surgery. The study, taken as a whole, reports: When malignant thyroid tumors were compared with benign nodules, TCR beta diversity was reportedly significantly higher in the malignant tumors. This held in both blood and tumor samples.

This clone was found many times. The antigen is unknown. Germline CDR1 KGHDR, CDR2 SFDVKD. This CDR3 is 17 amino acids long. Trimming took 3 bases from V and 1 from J, leaving 17 bases between them. Original processing notes: The authors used CDR3 differences across clinicopathological groups to build a distant-metastasis classifier for papillary thyroid cancer. With MiXCR, TCRdb called clones anew from the PCR reads. TCRdb assigned the V and J calls; the authors' analysis was not used. The repertoire holds approximately 26,000 clones, 13% seen once, with over 4% in the top ten. This receptor was identified in a female donor with papillary thyroid cancer or a benign thyroid nodule (not recorded which). Some clones in this sample may be carry-over from other donors' samples. The sequenced sample consisted of blood. The genes are TRBV24-1 and TRBJ2-5, with D possibly being TRBD2 (5 bases). CDR3: CATSDTADSWGQETQYF. The DNA for the CDR3 is TGTGCCACCAGTGATACCGCGGACTCCTGGGGCCAAGAGACCCAGTACTTC.